The T cell receptor beta chain described here comes from a study of T cells in Graves' hyperthyroidism and ophthalmopathy. General study results and limits: The model foresaw ophthalmopathy a median around 6.8 months prior to onset.

RNA transcripts gave rise to amplified TCR beta CDR3 regions. The HTBI primer set was used in a first-round RT-PCR of the TCR CDR3. TCRdb fed the multiplex PCR reads into MiXCR, producing one record per CDR3 protein. This table has about half a million distinct CDR3 sequences, roughly 16% appearing once. This clonotype was recorded many times. Its target is unknown. Sequenced: blood. This receptor was taken from a woman in her 30s with Graves' ophthalmopathy.

The CDR3 sequence: CASSQRTGPEAFF. The CDR3 DNA follows: TGTGCCAGCAGCCAGAGGACGGGGCCTGAAGCTTTCTTT. This sequence joins TRBV11-1 and TRBJ1-1, with D tentatively TRBD1 (5 bases). Trimming removed 5 bases at V and 6 bases at J, with 13 bases between. The CDR3 runs to 13 residues. Germline CDR1 and CDR2: SGHAT and FQDESV (reference sequence).